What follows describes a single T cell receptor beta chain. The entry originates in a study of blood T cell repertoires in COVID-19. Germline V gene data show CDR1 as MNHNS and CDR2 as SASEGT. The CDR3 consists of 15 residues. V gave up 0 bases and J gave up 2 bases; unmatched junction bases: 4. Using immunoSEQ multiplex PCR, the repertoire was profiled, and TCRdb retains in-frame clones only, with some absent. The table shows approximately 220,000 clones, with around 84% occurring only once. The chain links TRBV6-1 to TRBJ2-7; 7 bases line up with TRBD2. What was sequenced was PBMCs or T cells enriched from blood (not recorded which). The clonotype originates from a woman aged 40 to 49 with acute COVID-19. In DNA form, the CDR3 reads TGTGCCAGCAGTGAAGCGCTGGGGGGGGCCTACGAGCAGTACTTC. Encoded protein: CASSEALGGAYEQYF.